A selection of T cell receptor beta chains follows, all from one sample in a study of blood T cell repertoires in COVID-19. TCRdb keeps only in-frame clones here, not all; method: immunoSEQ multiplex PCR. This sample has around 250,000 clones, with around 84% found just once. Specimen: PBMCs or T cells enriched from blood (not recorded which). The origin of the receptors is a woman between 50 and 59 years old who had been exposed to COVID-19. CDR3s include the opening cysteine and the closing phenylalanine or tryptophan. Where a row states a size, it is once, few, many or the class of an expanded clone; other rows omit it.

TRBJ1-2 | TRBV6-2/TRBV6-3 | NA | CASSRGGPGYGYTF
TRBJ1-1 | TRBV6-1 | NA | CASSEAGAEAFF
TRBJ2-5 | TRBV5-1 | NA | CASSLGPDQETQYF
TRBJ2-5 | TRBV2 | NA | CASTEWAPLYF
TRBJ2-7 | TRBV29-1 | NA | CSVEGGTGGSEQYF
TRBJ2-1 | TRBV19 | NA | CASSLVAGPHEQFF
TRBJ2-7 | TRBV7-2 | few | CASSLRVGGSRQVREQYF
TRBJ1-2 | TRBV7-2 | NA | CASSYTDYGYTF
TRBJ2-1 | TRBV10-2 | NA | CASLSPAGTSGGKFF
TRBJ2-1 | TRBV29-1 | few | CSVELAFEQFF